These 3 T cell receptor beta chains were sequenced from one sample in a study of control samples from healthy donors and cancer patients. Measured with immunoSEQ multiplex PCR; TCRdb has only the in-frame clones, and not every one. The sample records roughly 370,000 clones, 90% being singletons. Sequenced sample: PBMCs. The source of these receptors is a middle-aged man with head and neck cancer.

A remark on this clone: A read error may account for a junction end that differs from germline. V gene TRBV7-7 combines with J gene TRBJ2-3; D is ambiguous. Germline CDR1 SSHAT, CDR2 FNYEAQ (reference sequence). There are 14 residues in the CDR3. The CDR3 nucleotides are TGTGCTAGCAGCTTAGGGTTAAGCACAGATACGCAGTATTTT. Amino acids: CASSLGLSTDTQYF.

The chain uses TRBV4-3 and TRBJ2-5, with D perhaps matching TRBD2 (5 bases). Trimming took off 4 bases at V and 2 bases at J, with 26 bases between the two ends. Germline V CDR1 and CDR2: LGHNA, YSLEER. This CDR3 contains 19 residues. In nucleotides, the CDR3 is TGCGCCAGCAGCCCTCAAAAGGGCCTCATCGGGGAGTGGCAAGAGACCCAGTACTTC. Its protein product is CASSPQKGLIGEWQETQYF.

This chain uses TRBV12-3 or TRBV12-4 with TRBJ1-1; D is unresolved. The V end was cut by 6 bases, the J end by 6 bases, with 5 bases between. The CDR3 has 10 amino acids. The CDR3 coding sequence is TGTGCCAGCAGCGGTGCTGAAGCTTTCTTT. As protein: CASSGAEAFF.